The 10 T cell receptor beta chains in this list originate from one sample, sequenced in a study of blood T cell repertoires in COVID-19. The data were produced by immunoSEQ multiplex PCR, yet TCRdb's version contains in-frame clones alone and is incomplete. The table has roughly 310,000 clones, roughly 90% seen once. Sequencing was done on a sample of PBMCs or T cells enriched from blood (not recorded which). The receptors were gathered from a man aged 55 to 70 who had recovered from COVID-19.

V and J are TRBV5-1 and TRBJ2-7; the D gene is possibly TRBD2 (6 bases). The germline CDR1 and CDR2 sequences are SGHRS and YFSETQ. Deletions cut 4 bases from V and 3 bases from J, with 17 bases between. The CDR3 is 15 residues long. The DNA of the CDR3 is TGCGCCAGCAGCAGACGCGGGACTCGCGACTACGAGCAGTACTTC. It yields the protein CASSRRGTRDYEQYF.

The chain links TRBV4-3 to TRBJ2-7; TRBD1 matches 7 bases. Germline V gene data show CDR1 as LGHNA and CDR2 as YSLEER. J lost 3 bases, V lost 2 bases, and 7 bases had no gene match. This CDR3 is 15 amino acids long. In nucleotides, the CDR3 is TGCGCCAGCAGCCAAAAACATACAGGGGACTACGAGCAGTACTTC. Protein product: CASSQKHTGDYEQYF.

The chain links TRBV11-2 to TRBJ1-1, with D perhaps TRBD1 (5 bases). Trimming removed 6 bases at V and 4 bases at J, with 15 bases between. Germline V gives CDR1 SGHAT, CDR2 FQNNGV. The CDR3 extends over 14 amino acids. CDR3 coding DNA: TGTGCCAGCAGAAACGCAAGGGGCGGCACTGAAGCTTTCTTT. Amino acid sequence: CASRNARGGTEAFF.

This clone was counted a single time. This rearrangement joins TRBV2 to TRBJ1-5; D is uncertain. Trimming cost V 7 bases and J 2 bases, with 15 bases left between them. Per germline, CDR1 SNHLY and CDR2 FYNNEI. There are 15 residues in the CDR3. In nucleotides, the CDR3 is TGTGCCAGCACACAGCTCGCCGTTGGCAATCAGCCCCAGCATTTT. Translation: CASTQLAVGNQPQHF.

The V call is TRBV28, the J call TRBJ2-4; possibly TRBD1 for D (5 bases). V was shortened by 5 bases and J by 5 bases, with 10 bases between the two germline ends. The CDR3 consists of 13 residues. The germline V gene has CDR1 MDHEN and CDR2 SYDVKM. Written as DNA, the CDR3 is TGTGCCAGCAGTCAGGGCGCCGAAAACATTCAGTACTTC. Its protein product is CASSQGAENIQYF.

Details on this clone: Other DNA sequences within the sample encode an identical CDR3. The chain carries TRBV4-2 and TRBJ1-1; D possibly corresponds to TRBD1 (5 bases). The ends were cut back, 0 bases at V and 5 bases at J, with 7 bases in the middle. This CDR3 spans 13 amino acids. The V gene's germline CDR1 is LGHNA and CDR2 YNFKEQ. This chain's CDR3 is CASSQDSGTEAFF. CDR3 nucleotides: TGTGCCAGCAGCCAAGATTCAGGGACTGAAGCTTTCTTT.

J is TRBJ2-3 and V is TRBV3-1 (or the pseudogene TRBV3-2), with TRBD2 matching over 12 bases. Germline CDR1 is LGHDT and CDR2 is YNNKEL (reference sequence). This CDR3 contains 16 residues. V gave up 4 bases and J gave up 2 bases; unmatched junction bases: 4. The CDR3 protein is CASSPTSGSFTDTQYF. Here the CDR3 DNA reads TGTGCCAGCAGCCCGACTAGCGGGAGCTTCACAGATACGCAGTATTTT.

This clone appeared a single time. The chain recombines TRBV7-9 with TRBJ2-1; tentatively, D is TRBD1 (5 bases). CDR1 is SEHNR, CDR2 FQNEAQ, per germline (reference sequence). The CDR3 is 16 amino acids. The V end was cut by 0 bases, the J end by 5 bases, with 14 bases between. CDR3 nucleotides: TGTGCCAGCAGCTTAGCTGGGGCACTGCTTCACAATGAGCAGTTCTTC. Translated, it gives CASSLAGALLHNEQFF.

The chain joins TRBV24-1 to TRBJ1-1, with 10 bases lining up with TRBD1. Germline loops: CDR1 KGHDR, CDR2 SFDVKD. V shed 3 bases and J 6 bases; nucleotides not matched to a gene: 3. The CDR3 sequence is 14 residues long. CDR3 sequence reads: CATSDPDRGPEAFF. CDR3 nucleotides: TGTGCCACCAGTGATCCCGACAGGGGGCCTGAAGCTTTCTTT.

The chain links TRBV29-1 to TRBJ1-1, with TRBD1 identical over 7 bases. J gave up 6 bases and V 6 bases, and 7 bases lay outside the gene matches. The CDR3 runs 12 residues. Germline CDR1 SQVTM, CDR2 ANQGSEA. CDR3 sequence: CSVTGDVAEAFF. The CDR3 DNA reads as TGCAGCGTCACAGGGGATGTCGCTGAAGCTTTCTTT.